In this sample, the clone carrying this T cell receptor beta chain is large. Libraries were prepared by immunoSEQ multiplex PCR; TCRdb keeps only in-frame clonotypes and omits some of them. The repertoire holds over 2,000 clones, with about two thirds as singletons. This entry comes from a study of PD-1 blockade in classical Hodgkin lymphoma. Trimming took 5 bases from V and 2 from J, leaving 13 bases between them. Per germline, CDR1 SGHTA and CDR2 FQGNSA. This CDR3 region has 16 residues. All patients relapsed after autologous stem cell transplantation, and brentuximab vedotin exposure varied. Applied to thawed PBMCs, magnetic negative selection was the method used to isolate CD8+ T cells.

The TCR originated in a human donor with classical Hodgkin lymphoma. The source was CD8+ T cells from blood, collected at baseline. The chain is built from TRBV7-2 and TRBJ1-6; D is unresolved. The CDR3 spells CASSPHSMAYNSPLHF. The CDR3 DNA sequence: TGTGCCAGCAGCCCCCACTCGATGGCCTATAATTCACCCCTCCACTTT.